Listed below are T cell receptor beta chains from one sample, sequenced in a study of T cell changes during pregnancy in multiple sclerosis. TCRdb's copy holds only in-frame clones and misses some; the assay was immunoSEQ multiplex PCR. Here the sample spans fewer than 75,000 clones, about 91% being singletons. The specimen comprised peripheral blood, sampled in the first trimester of pregnancy. The receptor source for this set is a female donor with multiple sclerosis, enrolled in a pregnancy study. The CDR3 runs from the conserved cysteine through the conserved F or W. A D gene is named only where the DNA matches it firmly. The size entry is marked missing in some rows and otherwise reads once, few, many or a size class.

d_call	clone_size	v_call	j_call	cdr3_aa	cdr3_nt
TRBD1	-	TRBV5-1	TRBJ1-6	CASSPGQASSYNSPLHF	TGCGCCAGCAGCCCCGGACAGGCCAGCTCCTATAATTCACCCCTCCACTTT
-	-	TRBV5-1	TRBJ1-3	CASSPDGGSGNTIYF	TGCGCCAGCAGCCCGGACGGAGGCTCTGGAAACACCATATATTTT
TRBD2	-	TRBV6-1	TRBJ2-1	CASRSGVYNEQFF	TGTGCCAGCAGGAGCGGGGTGTACAATGAGCAGTTCTTC
TRBD1	once	TRBV6-1	TRBJ1-2	CASSEGVGGGGYYGYTF	TGTGCCAGCAGTGAAGGGGTAGGGGGCGGTGGTTACTATGGCTACACCTTC
-	-	TRBV4-1	TRBJ2-7	CASSHGRGYEQYF	TGCGCCAGCAGCCACGGCAGGGGCTACGAGCAGTACTTC
TRBD1	-	TRBV5-1	TRBJ2-7	CASRPPDRAGYEQYF	TGCGCCAGCAGACCACCGGACAGGGCGGGCTACGAGCAGTACTTC
-	-	TRBV28	TRBJ1-1	CASSLTQGNTEAFF	TGTGCCAGCAGCCTCACACAGGGGAACACTGAAGCTTTCTTT
TRBD1	-	TRBV27	TRBJ2-3	CASNPPGQITDTQYF	TGTGCCAGCAATCCTCCGGGACAGATCACAGATACGCAGTATTTT
TRBD1	once	TRBV7-2	TRBJ2-5	CASSLGDRWQETQYF	TGTGCCAGCAGCTTAGGGGACAGGTGGCAAGAGACCCAGTACTTC
TRBD1	-	TRBV5-5	TRBJ2-7	CASSFRDRFYEQYF	TGTGCCAGCAGCTTCCGGGACAGGTTCTACGAGCAGTACTTC
TRBD1	-	TRBV19	TRBJ1-1	CASSIGGGPSEAFF	TGTGCCAGTAGTATAGGAGGGGGCCCCTCTGAAGCTTTCTTT
TRBD1	-	TRBV27	TRBJ1-2	CASSSNRDRGSYGYTF	TGTGCCAGCAGTTCAAATCGGGACAGGGGATCCTATGGCTACACCTTC
-	-	TRBV25-1	TRBJ1-2	CASSGRQSGNYGYTF	TGTGCCAGCAGTGGTAGACAGTCGGGTAATTATGGCTACACCTTC
TRBD2	-	TRBV25-1	TRBJ2-1	CATGLAGASEQFF	TGTGCCACCGGGCTAGCGGGAGCAAGCGAGCAGTTCTTC
-	-	TRBV29-1	TRBJ1-2	CSVRASEGSGYTF	TGCAGCGTGAGAGCTTCTGAGGGCAGCGGCTACACCTTC
-	-	TRBV7-8	TRBJ2-7	CASGVRGKEQYF	TGTGCCAGTGGGGTTCGGGGTAAGGAGCAGTACTTC
-	-	TRBV21-1	TRBJ1-1	CASTVRTEAFF	TGTGCCAGCACCGTGCGGACTGAAGCTTTCTTT
-	-	TRBV13	TRBJ2-7	CASSLSGGSSEQYF	TGTGCCAGCAGCTTATCTGGGGGCTCCTCCGAGCAGTACTTC
TRBD2	-	TRBV18	TRBJ2-1	CASSPLRTSSQGEQFF	TGTGCCAGCTCACCACTGAGGACTAGTAGCCAGGGTGAGCAGTTCTTC
-	-	TRBV28	TRBJ2-7	CASSLWQGLKREQYF	TGTGCCAGCAGTTTATGGCAGGGGCTCAAGCGGGAGCAGTACTTC
TRBD1	-	TRBV4-2	TRBJ1-1	CASSHSGQGNTEAFF	TGTGCCAGCAGCCACTCCGGACAGGGGAACACTGAAGCTTTCTTT
-	-	TRBV7-8	TRBJ2-3	CASSSPQGADTQYF	TGTGCCAGCAGCTCACCCCAGGGCGCAGATACGCAGTATTTT
TRBD1	-	TRBV6-6	TRBJ1-5	CASSPTGGISNQPQHF	TGTGCCAGCAGCCCGACAGGGGGAATAAGCAATCAGCCCCAGCATTTT
-	-	TRBV6-1	TRBJ2-5	CASNPSETQYF	TGTGCCAGCAATCCCTCCGAGACCCAGTACTTC
-	-	TRBV2	TRBJ2-7	CASSESAGRVREQYF	TGTGCCAGCAGTGAATCGGCGGGGAGAGTGCGCGAGCAGTACTTC
-	-	TRBV21-1	TRBJ1-5	CATATVDSSWGVSQPQHF	TGTGCCACCGCGACCGTAGACAGCTCCTGGGGGGTCAGTCAGCCCCAGCATTTT
-	-	TRBV16	TRBJ1-4	CASNLPGARDEKLFF	TGTGCCAGCAACCTTCCAGGGGCCCGGGATGAAAAACTGTTTTTT
-	once	TRBV19	TRBJ1-5	CASSIYEVYSNQPQHF	TGTGCCAGTAGTATTTATGAGGTTTATAGCAATCAGCCCCAGCATTTT
TRBD2	-	TRBV19	TRBJ2-1	CASRPQGGSSYNEQFF	TGTGCCAGCCGACCCCAGGGAGGGAGCTCCTACAATGAGCAGTTCTTC
-	once	TRBV2	TRBJ1-1	CASSVLVEAFF	TGTGCCAGCAGTGTGTTAGTAGAAGCTTTCTTT
-	-	TRBV11-2	TRBJ1-1	CASSFPGEAFF	TGTGCCAGCAGCTTTCCGGGGGAAGCTTTCTTT
TRBD1	-	TRBV28	TRBJ2-4	CASSSLTGGNKNIQYF	TGTGCCAGCAGTTCGCTGACAGGGGGAAACAAAAACATTCAGTACTTC
TRBD2	-	TRBV15	TRBJ2-1	CATSRDGLAGVWGQFF	TGTGCCACCAGCAGAGATGGACTAGCGGGAGTTTGGGGGCAGTTCTTC
-	-	TRBV6-1	TRBJ2-2	CASSNNLRATGELFF	TGTGCCAGCAGTAACAATCTCAGGGCCACCGGGGAGCTGTTTTTT
-	-	TRBV5-3	TRBJ1-2	CARSLDSVGSGYTF	TGTGCCAGAAGCCTCGACAGCGTCGGTAGCGGCTACACCTTC
-	-	TRBV28	TRBJ1-2	CASLAGEGYTF	TGTGCCAGCCTCGCAGGGGAGGGCTACACCTTC
TRBD2	-	TRBV7-9	TRBJ2-7	CASSPGTSGDEQYF	TGTGCCAGCAGTCCCGGGACTAGCGGGGACGAGCAGTACTTC
-	-	TRBV5-1	TRBJ2-5	CASSLDMSGETQYF	TGCGCCAGCAGCTTGGATATGTCGGGGGAGACCCAGTACTTC
-	-	TRBV2	TRBJ1-1	CASTPEAFF	TGTGCCAGCACTCCTGAAGCTTTCTTT
-	-	TRBV6-6	TRBJ1-1	CASSPDRRNTEAFF	TGTGCCAGCAGCCCGGACAGAAGGAACACTGAAGCTTTCTTT
TRBD1	-	TRBV10-3	TRBJ2-5	CAIRATGVETQYF	TGTGCCATCAGAGCCACAGGGGTGGAGACCCAGTACTTC
-	-	TRBV19	TRBJ2-1	CASSILPPAVAPYNEQFF	TGTGCCAGTAGTATACTTCCCCCAGCGGTAGCGCCTTACAATGAGCAGTTCTTC
TRBD1	-	TRBV2	TRBJ1-2	CASGAGTGGRGYTF	TGTGCCAGCGGGGCCGGGACAGGGGGGAGAGGCTACACCTTC
-	-	TRBV20-1	TRBJ1-1	CSGSGDTEAFF	TGCAGCGGCTCAGGGGACACTGAAGCTTTCTTT
-	-	TRBV5-6	TRBJ2-1	CASSPRRSSYNEQFF	TGTGCCAGCAGCCCAAGACGGAGCTCCTACAATGAGCAGTTCTTC
-	-	TRBV19	TRBJ1-1	CASTSQAGRTEAFF	TGTGCCAGTACCTCTCAGGCAGGGAGGACTGAAGCTTTCTTT
-	-	TRBV7-3	TRBJ1-5	CASSLERYQPQHF	TGTGCCAGCAGCTTAGAGCGATATCAGCCCCAGCATTTT
-	-	TRBV6-6	TRBJ2-4	CASSYSGGAKNIQYF	TGTGCCAGCAGTTACTCCGGGGGAGCCAAAAACATTCAGTACTTC
-	-	TRBV27	TRBJ2-7	CASRSSYEQYF	TGTGCCAGCAGGTCTAGCTACGAGCAGTACTTC
-	-	TRBV30	TRBJ1-5	CAWRNLGSNQPQHF	TGTGCCTGGAGGAACTTGGGCAGCAATCAGCCCCAGCATTTT
-	-	TRBV6-5	TRBJ1-1	CASSYSNGGQSTEAFF	TGTGCCAGCAGTTACTCGAACGGGGGGCAGAGCACTGAAGCTTTCTTT
-	-	TRBV9	TRBJ1-1	CASSVDPDGVQADLEAFF	TGTGCCAGCAGCGTAGATCCGGACGGGGTTCAAGCCGACCTTGAAGCTTTCTTT
TRBD2	-	TRBV28	TRBJ2-7	CASSLIIAGRSYEQYF	TGTGCCAGCAGTTTAATCATAGCGGGACGCTCCTACGAGCAGTACTTC